The 11 T cell receptor beta chains reported below all come from one sample, sequenced in a study of CD8 T cells in Susac syndrome. An amount of RNA that ranged from roughly 0.45 to 1 ug was reverse transcribed with random hexamers. A single record per CDR3 protein comes from TCRdb applying MiXCR to the immunoSEQ multiplex PCR reads. The sample lists about 76,000 distinct CDR3 sequences, approximately 94% occurring once. Sequences were obtained from CD8+ T cells from PBMCs. The receptors shown here come from a human donor with Susac syndrome.

This sequence joins TRBV7-9 and TRBJ2-1; 9 bases are a match to TRBD2. Germline loops: CDR1 SEHNR, CDR2 FQNEAQ (reference sequence). V dropped 5 bases and J dropped 2; count of bases not matched to a gene: 13. There are 18 residues in the CDR3. The CDR3 DNA reads TGTGCCAGCAGCCACCTCGGGGATAGCGGGAGCCCCTACAATGAGCAGTTCTTC. Amino acids: CASSHLGDSGSPYNEQFF.

The chain links TRBV7-3 to TRBJ1-1, with D unresolved. CDR1 SGHTA and CDR2 FQGTGA come from the germline V gene. Trimming removed 1 base at V and 0 bases at J, with 9 bases between. The CDR3 length is 15 residues. The CDR3 loop is CASSLNPGVNTEAFF. CDR3 DNA: TGTGCCAGCAGCTTAAATCCCGGGGTGAACACTGAAGCTTTCTTT.

The chain joins TRBV27 to TRBJ1-1; D is uncertain. V lost 3 bases and J 4 bases, leaving 12 bases between the germline ends. Germline V gene sequence: CDR1 MNHEY, CDR2 SMNVEV (reference sequence). The CDR3 contains 14 residues. This CDR3 is CASSLSMDSTEAFF. The CDR3 bases are TGTGCCAGCAGTTTGTCCATGGATAGCACTGAAGCTTTCTTT.

The rearrangement joins TRBV20-1 to TRBJ1-1; TRBD1 is a possible D gene (6 bases). V dropped 7 bases and J dropped 0 bases, with 12 bases sitting between them. Germline V gene sequence: CDR1 DFQATT, CDR2 SNEGSKA (reference sequence). The CDR3 extends over 13 amino acids. The CDR3 loop reads CSVGGEVNTEAFF. As DNA, the CDR3 is TGCAGTGTTGGGGGCGAAGTGAACACTGAAGCTTTCTTT.

The V and J genes are TRBV6-2 or TRBV6-3 and TRBJ2-3; 11 bases are a match to TRBD2. The CDR3 has 13 residues. The germline V gene has CDR1 MNHEY and CDR2 SVGEGT. V trimming: 8 bases; J trimming: 6 bases; junction bases outside the gene matches: 4. The CDR3 here is CASVAGGSDTQYF. DNA of the CDR3: TGTGCCAGCGTAGCGGGGGGGTCCGATACGCAGTATTTT.

The V gene is TRBV11-2, the J gene TRBJ2-1; TRBD2 matches at 13 bases. The CDR3 length is 19 residues. V shed 1 base and J 0 bases; nucleotides not matched to a gene: 6. Germline CDR1 and CDR2: SGHAT and FQNNGV. The CDR3 nucleotides are TGTGCCAGCAGCTTAGGGGGACTAGCGGGGACGAGCTCCTACAATGAGCAGTTCTTC. Its protein is CASSLGGLAGTSSYNEQFF.

J is TRBJ1-5 and V is TRBV20-1; D not certain. V lost 0 bases, J lost 0 bases, and 9 bases lay in between. This CDR3 has 15 amino acids. Germline V CDR1 and CDR2: DFQATT, SNEGSKA (reference sequence). The CDR3 loop reads CSARESTDSNQPQHF. The CDR3 coding sequence is TGCAGTGCTAGAGAATCTACAGATAGCAATCAGCCCCAGCATTTT.

The V call is TRBV12-3 or TRBV12-4, the J call TRBJ1-2; TRBD1 might be the D (5 bases). Trimming pared 2 bases from V and 3 bases from J, leaving 13 bases between. The CDR3 sequence is 15 residues long. The CDR3 sequence is CASSLFAGQDYGYTF. The DNA for the CDR3 is TGTGCCAGCAGTTTATTCGCAGGACAAGACTATGGCTACACCTTC.

This sequence joins TRBV6-6 and TRBJ1-5; D unclear. Germline V CDR1 and CDR2: MNHNY, SVGAGI (reference sequence). Deletions cut 9 bases from V and 0 bases from J, with 9 bases between. CDR3 size: 13 residues. The CDR3 is CASEAASNQPQHF. The CDR3 DNA sequence: TGTGCCAGTGAGGCCGCTAGCAATCAGCCCCAGCATTTT.

The rearrangement links TRBV27 to TRBJ1-1; possible D gene TRBD1, 5 bases. Trimming cost V 7 bases and J 1 base, with 13 bases left between them. The germline V gene encodes CDR1 MNHEY and CDR2 SMNVEV (reference sequence). This CDR3 is 14 amino acids long. The DNA for the CDR3 is TGTGCCAGCACCTCGGGGGTTCCGAACACTGAAGCTTTCTTT. Its translation is CASTSGVPNTEAFF.

The rearrangement joins TRBV3-1 to TRBJ2-1; D perhaps matches TRBD2 (7 bases). This CDR3 spans 16 amino acids. V was cut by 2 bases and J by 2 bases, with 13 bases left in between. The germline V gene encodes CDR1 LGHDT and CDR2 YNNKEL (reference sequence). CDR3 sequence reads: CASSQRTGGAYNEQFF. The CDR3 nucleotides are TGTGCCAGCAGCCAAAGAACGGGGGGCGCCTACAATGAGCAGTTCTTC.